This TCR beta chain originates from a study of blood T cell repertoires in COVID-19. Overall study context: Sources were T cells, B-cell-depleted T cells, or PBMCs; the material itself was cDNA or gDNA.

After removal of 3 bases from V and 7 bases from J, the junction contained 2 bases not matched to a gene. This CDR3 region has 14 residues. Germline-derived CDR1 and CDR2 are MDHEN and SYDVKM. Only in-frame clones appear in the TCRdb table, and some are missing; sequencing was by immunoSEQ multiplex PCR. The table has around 250,000 clones, about 80% seen once; the top ten hold 4.1%. The sequenced sample was PBMCs or T cells enriched from blood (not recorded which). The source is a man aged 25-45 years with acute COVID-19. The V and J genes are TRBV28 and TRBJ1-6; 8 bases align to TRBD1. CDR3 loop: CASSFPGGNSPLHF. In DNA form, the CDR3 reads TGTGCCAGCAGTTTCCCAGGGGGCAATTCACCCCTCCACTTT.